Each of the 14 T cell receptor beta chains below was sequenced from the same sample in a study of shared clonotypes between healthy human individuals. Profiled with immunoSEQ multiplex PCR; TCRdb holds only in-frame clones, not every one. The sample lists 600,000 to 800,000 clones; roughly two thirds were seen once. The sequenced sample was memory CD4+ T cells sorted from blood. Stated subset: CD45RA-negative fraction. The source of these receptors is a woman between 25 and 40 years old in good health.

The chain joins TRBV11-2 to TRBJ1-1; 7 nucleotides line up with TRBD1. CDR1 and CDR2 from the germline V gene are SGHAT and FQNNGV. The CDR3 loop spans 16 amino acids. With V trimmed by 4 bases and J by 4 bases, 12 bases remained unmatched. The CDR3 DNA is TGTGCCAGCAGCTCATGGGCAGGGGGGGTCGGCACTGAAGCTTTCTTT. Its protein product is CASSSWAGGVGTEAFF. The whole variable domain, filled in from reference TRBV11-2 and TRBJ1-1, reads EAGVAQSPRYKIIEKRQSVAFWCNPISGHATLYWYQQILGQGPKLLIQFQNNGVVDDSQLPKDRFSAERLKGVDSTLKIQPAKLEDSAVYLCASSSWAGGVGTEAFFGQGTRLTVV.

The gene calls are TRBV27 and TRBJ2-1; TRBD2 agrees at 9 bases. Germline CDR1 reads MNHEY; CDR2 reads SMNVEV (reference sequence). V shed 5 bases, J shed 4 bases, and the junction held 9 bases outside the gene matches. CDR3 length: 16 residues. CDR3 region: CASSRTSEAAYNEQFF. CDR3 coding DNA: TGTGCCAGCAGTCGGACTAGCGAAGCCGCGTACAATGAGCAGTTCTTC.

The V gene is TRBV11-2, the J gene TRBJ2-3; D ambiguous. CDR1 and CDR2 (germline): SGHAT, FQNNGV. Trimming took off 5 bases at V and 2 bases at J, with 5 bases between the two ends. The CDR3 extends over 12 amino acids. The CDR3 sequence: CASSHATDTQYF. DNA for the CDR3: TGTGCCAGCAGCCATGCCACAGATACGCAGTATTTT.

This clone was found a few times. The chain combines TRBV13 with TRBJ2-3; D is undetermined. Germline V gene data show CDR1 as PRHDT and CDR2 as FYEKMQ (reference sequence). With 2 bases removed from V and 1 base from J, the gap between germline ends came to 13 bases. The CDR3 covers 16 residues. The CDR3 protein is CASSLSPDRGTDTQYF. Here the CDR3 DNA reads TGTGCCAGCAGCTTATCTCCTGATAGAGGCACAGATACGCAGTATTTT.

With regard to this clone: A much more abundant neighbour one base away suggests this may be a read error. The chain links TRBV5-4 to TRBJ2-1; weak D call: TRBD2 (5 bases). CDR3 length: 13 amino acids. The germline V gene encodes CDR1 SGHNT and CDR2 YYREEE (reference sequence). Trimming left V 2 bases short and J 4 bases short, with 7 bases between. CDR3 nucleotide sequence: TGTGCCAGCAGCTTTGGACTGTACAATGAGCAGTTCTTC. Amino acids: CASSFGLYNEQFF.

This chain connects TRBV7-9 to TRBJ1-4; D unclear. Germline V lookup: CDR1 SEHNR, CDR2 FQNEAQ (reference sequence). V lost 3 bases, J lost 5 bases, and 10 bases lay in between. CDR3 length: 14 amino acids. The CDR3 sequence is CASSFLAGNEKLFF. The CDR3 DNA is TGTGCCAGCAGCTTCCTAGCCGGCAATGAAAAACTGTTTTTT.

This sequence joins TRBV10-3 and TRBJ2-3, with 9 bases identical to TRBD1. Germline V CDR1 and CDR2: ENHRY, SYGVKD. V shed 6 bases, J shed 4 bases, and the junction held 8 bases outside the gene matches. CDR3 size: 15 residues. As DNA, the CDR3 is TGTGCCATCAGGGGGGACAGGGACGGGGCAGATACGCAGTATTTT. Translation: CAIRGDRDGADTQYF.

The chain couples TRBV10-1 to TRBJ2-2, with D perhaps assigned TRBD1 or TRBD2 (6 bases each). Germline loops: CDR1 WNHNN, CDR2 SYGVQD (reference sequence). V lost 4 bases and J 4 bases, leaving 16 bases between the germline ends. This CDR3 has 16 amino acids. CDR3 sequence (DNA): TGCGCCAGCAGTGTTAGGGGACGGGGGCTCACCGGGGAGCTGTTTTTT. It codes for CASSVRGRGLTGELFF.

The J gene is TRBJ2-2, the V gene TRBV5-5; 9 nucleotides agree with TRBD1. With 3 bases clipped from V and 1 base from J, the junction kept 10 bases outside the gene matches. The CDR3 contains 18 residues. The germline gives CDR1 SGHKS, CDR2 YYEKEE (reference sequence). The CDR3 DNA follows: TGTGCCAGCAGCTCAACCCGACAGGGGGGATGGAACACCGGGGAGCTGTTTTTT. This encodes CASSSTRQGGWNTGELFF.

V gene TRBV6-5 combines with J gene TRBJ1-5, with TRBD1 matching over 9 bases. CDR3 length equals 15 residues. Germline V gene lookup returns CDR1 MNHEY and CDR2 SVGAGI. Unmatched junction bases numbered 7, after V lost 6 bases and J lost 4 bases. CDR3 protein: CASRPPGQGNQPQHF. In DNA, the CDR3 is TGTGCCAGCAGACCACCGGGACAGGGAAATCAGCCCCAGCATTTT.

This clone has more than one count but fewer than ten. The CDR3, as DNA: TGTGCCAGCAAGGAACTAGCGGGAGTATTTGGTACAGATACGCAGTATTTT. Residues: CASKELAGVFGTDTQYF. The gene calls are TRBV2 and TRBJ2-3; TRBD2 matches at 11 bases. Per germline, CDR1 SNHLY and CDR2 FYNNEI. There are 17 residues in the CDR3. J was trimmed by 3 bases and V by 7 bases; bases with no gene match: 12.

V and J are TRBV7-2 and TRBJ1-5; perhaps TRBD1 as D (5 bases). Trimming removed 5 bases from V and 2 bases from J, with 16 bases in between. The germline CDR1 and CDR2 sequences are SGHTA and FQGNSA. This CDR3 has 16 amino acids. CDR3: CASSPHGVGGNQPQHF. In DNA form, the CDR3 reads TGTGCCAGCAGCCCCCACGGCGTGGGGGGCAATCAGCCCCAGCATTTT.

This clone was recorded many times. The gene calls are TRBV6-1 and TRBJ1-1; 8 bases are shared with TRBD1. The germline V gene encodes CDR1 MNHNS and CDR2 SASEGT. The CDR3 contains 14 residues. The V gene end was trimmed by 7 bases and the J gene end by 7 bases; junction bases not matched to a gene: 11. The CDR3 DNA reads TGTGCCAGCATTCCTCGACAGGGGAGGTTTGAAGCTTTCTTT. Protein product: CASIPRQGRFEAFF.

This sequence joins TRBV9 and TRBJ1-1; D may be TRBD1 (6 bases). The CDR3 spans 16 residues. Germline V gene data show CDR1 as SGDLS and CDR2 as YYNGEE. V was cut by 0 bases and J by 2 bases, with 14 bases left in between. The CDR3 nucleotides read TGTGCCAGCAGCGTAGAGGGGGGACATTTCAACACTGAAGCTTTCTTT. Protein product: CASSVEGGHFNTEAFF. Drawing the rest from reference TRBV9 and TRBJ1-1, the complete variable domain is DSGVTQTPKHLITATGQRVTLRCSPRSGDLSVYWYQQSLDQGLQFLIQYYNGEERAKGNILERFSAQQFPDLHSELNLSSLELGDSALYFCASSVEGGHFNTEAFFGQGTRLTVV.